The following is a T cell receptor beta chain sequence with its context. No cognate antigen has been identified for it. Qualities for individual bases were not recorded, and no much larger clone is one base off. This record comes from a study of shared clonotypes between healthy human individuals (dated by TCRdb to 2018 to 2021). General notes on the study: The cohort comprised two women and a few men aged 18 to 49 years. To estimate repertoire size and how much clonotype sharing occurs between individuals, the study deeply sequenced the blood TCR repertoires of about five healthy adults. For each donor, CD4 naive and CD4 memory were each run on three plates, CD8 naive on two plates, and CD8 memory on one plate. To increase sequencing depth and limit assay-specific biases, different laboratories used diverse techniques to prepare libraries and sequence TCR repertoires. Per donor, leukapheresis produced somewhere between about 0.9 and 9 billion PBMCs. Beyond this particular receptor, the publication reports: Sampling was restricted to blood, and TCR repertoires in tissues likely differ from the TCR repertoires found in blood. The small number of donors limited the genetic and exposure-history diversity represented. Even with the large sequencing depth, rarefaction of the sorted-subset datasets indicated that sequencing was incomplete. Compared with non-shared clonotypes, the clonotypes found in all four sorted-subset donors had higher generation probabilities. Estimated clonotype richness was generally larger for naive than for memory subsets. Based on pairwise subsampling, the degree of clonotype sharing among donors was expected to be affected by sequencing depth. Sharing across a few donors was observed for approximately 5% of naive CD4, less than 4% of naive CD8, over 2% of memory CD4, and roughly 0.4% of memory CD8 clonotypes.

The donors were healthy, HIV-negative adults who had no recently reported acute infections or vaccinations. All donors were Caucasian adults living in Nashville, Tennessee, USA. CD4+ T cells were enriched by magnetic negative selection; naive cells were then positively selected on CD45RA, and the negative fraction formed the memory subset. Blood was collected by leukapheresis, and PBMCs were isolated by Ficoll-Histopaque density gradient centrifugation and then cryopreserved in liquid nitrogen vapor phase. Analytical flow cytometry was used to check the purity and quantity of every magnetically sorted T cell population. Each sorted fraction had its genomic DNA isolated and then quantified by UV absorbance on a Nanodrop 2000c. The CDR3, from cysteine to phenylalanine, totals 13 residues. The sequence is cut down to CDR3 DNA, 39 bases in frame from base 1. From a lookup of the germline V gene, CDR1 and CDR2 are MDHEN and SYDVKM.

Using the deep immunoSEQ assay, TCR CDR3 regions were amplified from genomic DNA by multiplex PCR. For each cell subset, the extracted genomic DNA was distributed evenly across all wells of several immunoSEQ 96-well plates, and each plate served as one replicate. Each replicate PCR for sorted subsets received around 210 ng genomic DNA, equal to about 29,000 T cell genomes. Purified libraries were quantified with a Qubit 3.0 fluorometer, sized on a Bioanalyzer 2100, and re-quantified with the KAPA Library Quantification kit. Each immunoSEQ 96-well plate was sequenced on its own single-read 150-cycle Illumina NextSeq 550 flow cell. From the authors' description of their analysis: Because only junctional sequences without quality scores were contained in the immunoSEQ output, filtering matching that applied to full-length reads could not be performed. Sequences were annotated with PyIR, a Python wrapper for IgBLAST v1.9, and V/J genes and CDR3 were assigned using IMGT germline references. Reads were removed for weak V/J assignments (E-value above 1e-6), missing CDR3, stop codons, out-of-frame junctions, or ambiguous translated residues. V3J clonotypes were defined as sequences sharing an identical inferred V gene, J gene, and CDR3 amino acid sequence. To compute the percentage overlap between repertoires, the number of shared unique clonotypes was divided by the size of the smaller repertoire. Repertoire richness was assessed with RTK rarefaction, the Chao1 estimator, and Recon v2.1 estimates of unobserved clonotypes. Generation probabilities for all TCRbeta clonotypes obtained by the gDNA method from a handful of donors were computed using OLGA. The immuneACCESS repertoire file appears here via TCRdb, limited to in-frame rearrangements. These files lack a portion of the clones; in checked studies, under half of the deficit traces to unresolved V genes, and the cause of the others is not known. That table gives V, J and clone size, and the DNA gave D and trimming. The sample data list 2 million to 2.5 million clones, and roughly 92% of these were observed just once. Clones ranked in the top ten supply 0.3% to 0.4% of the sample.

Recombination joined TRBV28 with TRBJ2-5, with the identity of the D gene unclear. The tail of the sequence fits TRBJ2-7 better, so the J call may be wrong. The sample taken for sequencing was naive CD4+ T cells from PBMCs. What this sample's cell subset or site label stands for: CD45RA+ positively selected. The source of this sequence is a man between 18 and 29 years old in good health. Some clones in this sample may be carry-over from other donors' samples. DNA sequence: TGTGCCAGCAGTTTATCCCCACGCTACGAGCAGTACTTC. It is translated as CASSLSPRYEQYF.